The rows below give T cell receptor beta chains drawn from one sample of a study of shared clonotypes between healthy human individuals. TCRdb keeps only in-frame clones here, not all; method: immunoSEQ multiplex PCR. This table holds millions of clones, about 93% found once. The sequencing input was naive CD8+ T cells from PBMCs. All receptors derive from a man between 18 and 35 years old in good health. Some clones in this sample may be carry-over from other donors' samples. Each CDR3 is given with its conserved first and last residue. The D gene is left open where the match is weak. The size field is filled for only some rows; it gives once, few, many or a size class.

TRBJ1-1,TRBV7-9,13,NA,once,TGTGCCAGCAGCTACGGACAGAACGTTGAAGCTTTCTTT,CASSYGQNVEAFF
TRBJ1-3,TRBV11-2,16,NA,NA,TGTGCCAGCAACTCCGTACGGGGGACTGCTGGAAACACCATATATTTT,CASNSVRGTAGNTIYF
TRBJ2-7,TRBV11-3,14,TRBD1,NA,TGTGCCAGCAGCCTAGGGGGCGGCTCCTACGAGCAGTACTTC,CASSLGGGSYEQYF
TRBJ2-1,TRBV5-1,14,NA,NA,TGCGCCAGCGGCGGGGACAGCACCTACAATGAGCAGTTCTTC,CASGGDSTYNEQFF
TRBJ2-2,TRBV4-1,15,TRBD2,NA,TGCGCCAGCAGCCTACTAGCGGGAGGAACCGGGGAGCTGTTTTTT,CASSLLAGGTGELFF
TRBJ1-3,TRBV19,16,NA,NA,TGTGCCAGTAGTACTCGGGTATTCAGCTCTGGAAACACCATATATTTT,CASSTRVFSSGNTIYF
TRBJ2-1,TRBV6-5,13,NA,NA,TGTGCCAGCAGTTACGGAATTTCGGTAGAGCAGTTCTTC,CASSYGISVEQFF
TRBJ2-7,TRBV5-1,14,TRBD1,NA,TGCGCCAGCAGGTTGGGGGACAGGTTGTACGAGCAGTACTTC,CASRLGDRLYEQYF
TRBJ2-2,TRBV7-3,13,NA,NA,TGTGCCAGCAGCTCCGTAGGGTTCGGGGAGCTGTTTTTT,CASSSVGFGELFF
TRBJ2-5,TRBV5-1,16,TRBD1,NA,TGCGCCAGCAGCTGGGGGCCGGGACAGGGGGCGGAGACCCAGTACTTC,CASSWGPGQGAETQYF
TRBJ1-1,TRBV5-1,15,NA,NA,TGCGCCAGCAGCGTGGGGTGGGGGATGAACACTGAAGCTTTCTTT,CASSVGWGMNTEAFF
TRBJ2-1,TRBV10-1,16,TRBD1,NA,TGCGCCAGCAGTGAGTCGACAGGGGGTCCCCGCAATGAGCAGTTCTTC,CASSESTGGPRNEQFF
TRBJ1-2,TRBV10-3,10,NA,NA,TGTGCCATCGGGGACTATGGCTACACCTTC,CAIGDYGYTF
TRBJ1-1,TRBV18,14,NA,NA,TGTGCCAGCTCACCAATCCCAGGGCCCACTGAAGCTTTCTTT,CASSPIPGPTEAFF
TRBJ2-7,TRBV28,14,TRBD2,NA,TGTGCCAGCAGTTTAAGCGGGAGCTCCTACGAGCAGTACTTC,CASSLSGSSYEQYF
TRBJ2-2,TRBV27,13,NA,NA,TGTGCCAGCAGTCCGAGGGTCGCCGGGGAGCTGTTTTTT,CASSPRVAGELFF
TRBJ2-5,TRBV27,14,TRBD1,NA,TGTGCCAGCAGTTATCGACAGGGGGAAGAGACCCAGTACTTC,CASSYRQGEETQYF
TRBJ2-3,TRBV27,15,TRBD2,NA,TGTGCCAGCAGGTCGGGACTAGGCATTGGAGATACGCAGTATTTT,CASRSGLGIGDTQYF
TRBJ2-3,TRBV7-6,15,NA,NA,TGTGCCAGCAGCCCCCGGGGGCGGGCAACAGATACGCAGTATTTT,CASSPRGRATDTQYF
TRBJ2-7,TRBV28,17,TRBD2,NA,TGTGCCAGCAGTTTCCCTGTGTCTAGCGGGAGGTTACCCGAGCAGTACTTC,CASSFPVSSGRLPEQYF
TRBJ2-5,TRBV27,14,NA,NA,TGTGCCAGCAGTTTATCTGGGAACCAAGAGACCCAGTACTTC,CASSLSGNQETQYF
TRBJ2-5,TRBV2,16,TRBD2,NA,TGTGCCAGCAGTGAAGGACTAGCGGGTTTTCAAGAGACCCAGTACTTC,CASSEGLAGFQETQYF
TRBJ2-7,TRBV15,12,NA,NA,TGTGCCACCAGCAGAGAAGCGTACGAGCAGTACTTC,CATSREAYEQYF
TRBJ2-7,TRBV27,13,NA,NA,TGTGCCAGCAACCCAACAGGGACCTACGAGCAGTACTTC,CASNPTGTYEQYF
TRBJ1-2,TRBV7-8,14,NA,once,TGTGCCAGCAGCTTAGCGCGGGCCACCTATGGCTACACCTTC,CASSLARATYGYTF
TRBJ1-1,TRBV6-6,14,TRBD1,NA,TGTGCCAGCAGCCTCGGACAGGTCAACACTGAAGCTTTCTTT,CASSLGQVNTEAFF
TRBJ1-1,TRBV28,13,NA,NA,TGTGCCAGCAGTTTAACGGGCGGTAATGAAGCTTTCTTT,CASSLTGGNEAFF